Listed below are T cell receptor beta chains from one sample, sequenced in a study of molecular identifiers for immune sequencing clone quantification. TCRdb fed the PCR reads into MiXCR, producing one record per CDR3 protein. The sample has under 600,000 distinct CDR3 sequences, 20% to 25% seen once. Material for sequencing was naive CD8+ T cells from blood, with Jurkat cell RNA spiked in. The receptors were sampled from a human donor in good health. Some libraries in this study had Jurkat cell RNA spiked in. CDR3s include the opening cysteine and the closing phenylalanine or tryptophan. Fields, in order: J gene, D gene, clone size, V gene, CDR3 protein, CDR3 DNA. A D gene is named only where the DNA matches it firmly. The listing skips clone size in some rows; elsewhere it reads once, few, many or a size class.

J gene: TRBJ1-1
D gene: -
clone size: many
V gene: TRBV2
CDR3 protein: CASSPIQGNTEAFF
CDR3 DNA: TGTGCCAGCTCCCCCATACAGGGGAACACTGAAGCTTTCTTT

J gene: TRBJ2-7
D gene: -
clone size: -
V gene: TRBV27
CDR3 protein: CASSLGPLPREQYF
CDR3 DNA: TGTGCCAGCAGTTTAGGACCACTCCCGAGGGAGCAGTACTTC

J gene: TRBJ1-1
D gene: -
clone size: many
V gene: TRBV7-2
CDR3 protein: CASSLTNMNTEAFF
CDR3 DNA: TGTGCCAGCAGCTTGACTAACATGAACACTGAAGCTTTCTTT

J gene: TRBJ1-2
D gene: -
clone size: -
V gene: TRBV5-3
CDR3 protein: CASSLWVSSNGYTF
CDR3 DNA: TGTGCCAGCAGCTTATGGGTCTCGTCTAATGGCTACACCTTC

J gene: TRBJ1-6
D gene: -
clone size: few
V gene: TRBV27
CDR3 protein: CASSLSGVSPLHF
CDR3 DNA: TGTGCCAGCAGTTTATCTGGGGTTTCACCCCTCCACTTT

J gene: TRBJ1-1
D gene: -
clone size: -
V gene: TRBV6-5
CDR3 protein: CASSYYGEALF
CDR3 DNA: TGTGCCAGCAGTTACTACGGAGAAGCTCTCTTT

J gene: TRBJ2-3
D gene: TRBD2
clone size: many
V gene: TRBV7-9
CDR3 protein: CASSSGLAAPDTQYF
CDR3 DNA: TGTGCCAGCAGCTCGGGACTAGCGGCCCCCGATACGCAGTATTTT

J gene: TRBJ2-3
D gene: TRBD1
clone size: -
V gene: TRBV2
CDR3 protein: CASNRGYTDTQYF
CDR3 DNA: TGTGCCAGCAACAGGGGATACACAGATACGCAGTATTTT

J gene: TRBJ2-7
D gene: TRBD1
clone size: -
V gene: TRBV5-8
CDR3 protein: CASNLGRDRLYF
CDR3 DNA: TGTGCCAGCAACCTGGGGCGGGACAGGCTGTACTTC

J gene: TRBJ2-3
D gene: TRBD1
clone size: many
V gene: TRBV5-1
CDR3 protein: CASSTDRTPGTDTQYF
CDR3 DNA: TGCGCCAGCAGCACGGACAGGACCCCTGGCACAGATACGCAGTATTTT

J gene: TRBJ1-5
D gene: -
clone size: -
V gene: TRBV9
CDR3 protein: CASSVDGGAPNQPQHF
CDR3 DNA: TGTGCCAGCAGCGTAGATGGGGGGGCCCCCAATCAGCCCCAGCATTTT

J gene: TRBJ2-1
D gene: -
clone size: few
V gene: TRBV29-1
CDR3 protein: CSALIGNEQFF
CDR3 DNA: TGCAGCGCCTTAATTGGCAATGAGCAGTTCTTC

J gene: TRBJ2-7
D gene: -
clone size: few
V gene: TRBV12-2
CDR3 protein: CASRLYRDMGDYEQYF
CDR3 DNA: TGTGCAAGTCGCCTTTACCGGGACATGGGCGACTACGAGCAGTACTTC

J gene: TRBJ2-3
D gene: TRBD1
clone size: many
V gene: TRBV30
CDR3 protein: CAWSPGQGSTATDTQYF
CDR3 DNA: TGTGCCTGGAGCCCCGGACAGGGATCCACCGCGACAGATACGCAGTATTTT

J gene: TRBJ2-7
D gene: -
clone size: many
V gene: TRBV5-6
CDR3 protein: CASSLGSGSYEQYF
CDR3 DNA: TGTGCCAGCAGCTTGGGTAGCGGTTCCTACGAGCAGTACTTC

J gene: TRBJ1-1
D gene: -
clone size: many
V gene: TRBV3-1
CDR3 protein: CASSPLRRTRNTEAFF
CDR3 DNA: TGTGCCAGCAGTCCCCTTCGACGGACGAGGAACACTGAAGCTTTCTTT

J gene: TRBJ2-3
D gene: TRBD2
clone size: many
V gene: TRBV6-2/TRBV6-3
CDR3 protein: CASSYSAERGYYTDTQYF
CDR3 DNA: TGTGCCAGCAGTTACTCCGCTGAGCGGGGGTACTACACAGATACGCAGTATTTT

J gene: TRBJ2-3
D gene: -
clone size: -
V gene: TRBV7-2
CDR3 protein: CASSLFRRGDTDTQYF
CDR3 DNA: TGTGCCAGCAGCTTGTTTCGTCGGGGAGACACAGATACGCAGTATTTT